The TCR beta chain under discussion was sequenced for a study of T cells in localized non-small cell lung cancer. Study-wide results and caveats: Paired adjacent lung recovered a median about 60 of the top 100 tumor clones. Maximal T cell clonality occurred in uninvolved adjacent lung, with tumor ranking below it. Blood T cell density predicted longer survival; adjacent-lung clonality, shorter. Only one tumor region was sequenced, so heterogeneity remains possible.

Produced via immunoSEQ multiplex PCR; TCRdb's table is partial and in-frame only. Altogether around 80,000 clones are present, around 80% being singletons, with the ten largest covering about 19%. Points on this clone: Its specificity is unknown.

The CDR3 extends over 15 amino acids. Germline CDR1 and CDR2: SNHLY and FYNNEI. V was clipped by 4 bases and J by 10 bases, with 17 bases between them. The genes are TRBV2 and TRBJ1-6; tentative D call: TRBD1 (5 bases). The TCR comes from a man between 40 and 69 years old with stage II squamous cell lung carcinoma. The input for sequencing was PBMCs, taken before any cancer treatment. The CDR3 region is CASSAQVLGGSPLHF. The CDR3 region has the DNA TGTGCCAGCAGTGCCCAAGTCCTCGGGGGGTCACCCCTCCACTTT.